The entry that follows covers one T cell receptor (beta chain) sequence. This clonotype has at least ten counts. Its antigen remains undetermined. Base-call qualities are not available, and no considerably larger clone is one nucleotide away. The CDR3 spans 14 residues, from the cysteine through the phenylalanine. Only the CDR3 DNA stays, 42 bases, in frame from base 1. V and J are truncated by 4 bases and 4 bases respectively, leaving an intervening sequence of 16 bases. The germline V gene provides CDR1 SQVTM and CDR2 ANQGSEA. The entry originates in a study of T cells in Graves' hyperthyroidism and ophthalmopathy (dated by TCRdb to the late 2010s). For the study in its entirety: Peripheral blood was collected at initial diagnosis, before any treatment. To identify TCR V-J signatures that set the groups apart, the researchers used a discovery cohort of about a hundred patients, made up of under 45 with Graves' ophthalmopathy and about 59 with stable Graves' hyperthyroidism. Prospective prediction of ophthalmopathy was tested in an independent validation cohort consisting of under 20 hyperthyroidism patients and around 16 patients who later progressed to ophthalmopathy. The approximately 90 discovery patients were divided at random into training and test sets in a 7:3 ratio. Thyroid tissue and blood T-cell repertoires from more than five Graves' hyperthyroidism patients were also compared in the study. After blood sampling, hyperthyroidism patients were treated with methimazole at a starting dose of 30 mg daily, and ophthalmopathy patients were treated with high-dose intravenous methylprednisolone. TCR Vbeta CDR3 sequencing of fewer than 150 peripheral blood samples (over 40 ophthalmopathy, approximately 80 hyperthyroidism and around 17 progressor patients) is reported in the paper. Study-wide findings and limitations: No statistical method was used to set the sample size in advance, and investigators knew the group allocation. Blood samples also contained most of the expanded thyroid clonotypes (frequency above 0.001), which suggests that blood repertoires may reflect thyroid immune responses. In validation, progression to ophthalmopathy was predicted by the model with roughly 69% sensitivity and around 75% specificity, a median of roughly 6 months before onset. Ophthalmopathy was separated from stable hyperthyroidism by a 13 V-J signature model, with over 85% sensitivity and about 81% specificity obtained in cross-validation and 80%/75% obtained in testing.

Amplification of TCR beta CDR3 regions was carried out from RNA transcripts. The TCR CDR3 was subjected to a first round of RT-PCR using the HTBI primer set and the Qiagen OneStep RT-PCR kit. Libraries were constructed in a second round of multiplex PCR, after which size selection and purification were carried out. The libraries were sequenced on an Illumina HiSeq2000 using paired-end 100 bp reads. As for the original processing: SOAPnuke was used to process the raw data, removing reads that contained adapters or uncalled bases, had a mean Phred below 15, or lacked an exact match to the constant primer or identifier. High-quality paired reads were merged using COPE v1.2.5, and each unique nucleotide sequence was defined as a clonotype. Clonotypes were aligned to IMGT TRBV, TRBD and TRBJ reference segments using MiTCR v1.1. Analysis was restricted to V-J combinations with a frequency above 0.0001, which covered about 99% of repertoires. The TCS score was defined as the ratio of F50 (clonal expansion) to E x V (chaos), calculated using BLOSUM62-based TCRdist between CDR3 peptides within each V-J. Welch's t-statistics and random forest reduced around 520 V-J features to under 15, which were used in a naive Bayes classifier (R e1071). TCRdb trimmed the raw reads at Q25, called clones with MiXCR and kept productive beta chains. Each CDR3 protein appears once, grouped with its most common genes and DNA. TCRdb, not the original authors, processed these V and J calls. This sample has fewer than 450,000 distinct CDR3 sequences in its table, and 15% to 20% of those were observed once. The ten largest clonotypes hold roughly 35% of the sample.

The hyperthyroidism patients were between 18 and 65 years old and newly diagnosed, with a disease duration of less than 2 months. The study excluded patients with uncontrolled infections, other autoimmune diseases, pregnancy or lactation. Diagnoses were established on the basis of clinical symptoms, serum thyroxine and TRAb, thyroid ultrasound, and orbital computed tomography. Blood from progressor patients was drawn when they were first diagnosed with hyperthyroidism, before any ophthalmopathy symptoms appeared. PBMCs were separated from over 9 ml of fresh peripheral blood using Ficoll-Paque density gradient centrifugation. Progressor patients were initially diagnosed with Graves' hyperthyroidism and developed ophthalmopathy during follow-up. Trizol reagent was used to extract total RNA, and RNA quality was then checked on an Agilent 2100 Bioanalyzer.

Sequencing was carried out using blood. This clonotype originated in a woman aged 30 to 39 with Graves' hyperthyroidism that later progressed to Graves' ophthalmopathy. The rearranged chain carries TRBV29-1 and TRBJ2-5; the D call is tentative, TRBD1 or TRBD2, as each matches 5 bases. The CDR3 region reads CSVVWQMGVETQYF. The DNA sequence reads TGCAGCGTTGTTTGGCAGATGGGGGTAGAGACCCAGTACTTC.